This is a list of T cell receptor beta chains from one sample in a study of early T cells in non-severe SARS-CoV-2 infection. TCRdb ran MiXCR on the 5' RACE reads and lists one entry per CDR3 protein. The data hold roughly 81,000 distinct CDR3 sequences, with around 5.6% observed a single time. The sample comprised whole blood. The receptors here all came from an adult who was a healthcare worker with PCR-confirmed SARS-CoV-2 infection or an uninfected control (not recorded which). The CDR3 runs from the conserved cysteine through the conserved F or W. A D gene is named only where the DNA matches it firmly. Not all rows give a size; the values are once, few, many and, for expanded clones, a class.

abundance	v_gene	j_gene	d_gene	CDR3nt	CDR3aa
.	TRBV7-2	TRBJ2-3	TRBD2	TGTGCCAGCGGAGCGGGGGACACAGATACGCAGTATTTT	CASGAGDTDTQYF
.	TRBV6-5	TRBJ1-2	.	TGTGCCAGCAGTTATGGCCCTTTCTATGGCTACACCTTC	CASSYGPFYGYTF
few	TRBV6-5	TRBJ1-1	.	TGTGCCAGCAGTACCTTTGATTACAGGGTTATGAACACTGAAGCTTTCTTT	CASSTFDYRVMNTEAFF
few	TRBV19	TRBJ1-2	.	TGTGCCAGTAGAGGGGCAGTTCCCACCCAGGACTATGGCTACACCTTC	CASRGAVPTQDYGYTF
.	TRBV5-1	TRBJ1-2	TRBD1	TGCGCCAGCAGCTTGGTTGCAGGGGGCGGCCATGGCTACACCTTC	CASSLVAGGGHGYTF
many	TRBV14	TRBJ2-7	.	TGTGCCAGCAGCCTCATTTCGACCGTACCTGCGCAGTACTTC	CASSLISTVPAQYF
few	TRBV6-6	TRBJ1-6	TRBD1	TGTGCCAGCAGTTACGCGGGACAGGGAAATTCACCCCTCCACTTT	CASSYAGQGNSPLHF
many	TRBV20-1	TRBJ1-1	.	TGCAGTGCGCAGACGGATGGGGGCTTGTCTGAAGCTTTCTTT	CSAQTDGGLSEAFF
.	TRBV3-1	TRBJ2-5	TRBD2	TGTGCCAGCAGCCAGGGGACTAGCGGACAAGAGACCCAGTACTTC	CASSQGTSGQETQYF
.	TRBV5-1	TRBJ2-1	.	TGCGCCAGCAGCTGGACTACCTCCTACAATGAGCAGTTCTTC	CASSWTTSYNEQFF
few	TRBV4-2	TRBJ1-6	.	TGTGCCAGCAGCCAAGTTGGAGGGGCGGCCAATTCACCCCTCCACTTT	CASSQVGGAANSPLHF
many	TRBV11-2	TRBJ1-2	TRBD1	TGTGCCAGCAGCTTAAGACAGGGGGCGGACTATGGCTACACCTTC	CASSLRQGADYGYTF
many	TRBV20-1	TRBJ2-5	.	TGCAGTGCTAGATACCCGGACCGGGCCCAGTACTTC	CSARYPDRAQYF
.	TRBV11-2	TRBJ2-2	.	TGTGCCAGCAACCCGGGCCAAATAGGCACCGGGGAGCTGTTTTTT	CASNPGQIGTGELFF
.	TRBV7-2	TRBJ1-5	.	TGTGCCAGCAGCTCCACCGGACAGTCCAATCAGCCCCAGCATTTT	CASSSTGQSNQPQHF
many	TRBV28	TRBJ2-1	TRBD1	TGTGCCAGCAGTTTCCCCACAGGGGAAGTGTCCTACAATGAGCAGTTCTTC	CASSFPTGEVSYNEQFF
.	TRBV6-5	TRBJ2-7	.	TGTGCCAGCAGTTTTTGGGACGAGCAGTACTTC	CASSFWDEQYF
many	TRBV7-6	TRBJ2-7	.	TGTGCCAGCAGCTTGGGACATAGCTCCTACGAGCAGTACTTC	CASSLGHSSYEQYF
many	TRBV12-3/TRBV12-4	TRBJ2-2	.	TGTGCCAGCAGCCCCGTGAAAAACACCGGGGAGCTGTTTTTT	CASSPVKNTGELFF
many	TRBV3-1	TRBJ2-1	TRBD2	TGTGCCAGCAGCATGACTAGCGGGAGTTACAATGAGCAGTTCTTC	CASSMTSGSYNEQFF
many	TRBV6-5	TRBJ2-7	TRBD1	TGTGCCAGCAACGGACAGGGGAGCTCCTACGAGCAGTACTTC	CASNGQGSSYEQYF
many	TRBV5-1	TRBJ1-6	TRBD1	TGCGCCAGCAGCTGGGCAGGGGGTGATTCACCCCTCCACTTT	CASSWAGGDSPLHF
few	TRBV12-5	TRBJ2-1	.	TGTGCTAGTGCCGAACTGACAGCATACAATGAGCAGTTCTTC	CASAELTAYNEQFF
.	TRBV19	TRBJ2-1	TRBD2	TGTGCCAGTAGTATACGGGACTACCTTTCTGAGCAGTTCTTC	CASSIRDYLSEQFF
few	TRBV27	TRBJ1-2	TRBD1	TGTGCCAGGGCGACAGGGGGTAGCAACTATGGCTACACCTTC	CARATGGSNYGYTF
many	TRBV7-8	TRBJ2-7	.	TGTGCCAGCAGCTTACTTCGCCAGGCCGGGCAGTACTTC	CASSLLRQAGQYF
few	TRBV12-3/TRBV12-4	TRBJ1-6	TRBD1	TGTGCCAGCAGTTTAGCGGTTGGGACAGTAGATTCACCCCTCCACTTT	CASSLAVGTVDSPLHF
few	TRBV5-4	TRBJ2-4	.	TGTGCCAGCAGCAAGGGGGATGGAGCCAAAAACATTCAGTACTTC	CASSKGDGAKNIQYF
.	TRBV7-6	TRBJ2-3	.	TGTGCCAGCAGCCAGGTTTTTCAGGCAGATACGCAGTATTTT	CASSQVFQADTQYF
many	TRBV12-3/TRBV12-4	TRBJ1-4	.	TGTGCCAGCAGCCGAAACAGGGCTACTAATGAAAAACTGTTTTTT	CASSRNRATNEKLFF
many	TRBV7-2	TRBJ1-3	.	TGTGCCAGCAGCTTAAGTCTTCTATCTGGAAACACCATATATTTT	CASSLSLLSGNTIYF
.	TRBV12-3/TRBV12-4	TRBJ2-1	TRBD2	TGTGCCAGCAGTTTAAGGACTAGCGGGAGTAATGAGCAGTTCTTC	CASSLRTSGSNEQFF
many	TRBV13	TRBJ2-5	.	TGTGCCAGCAGTCGGCAGATCAGGGGAGGGCAAGAGACCCAGTACTTC	CASSRQIRGGQETQYF
many	TRBV7-6	TRBJ1-1	.	TGTGCCAGCAGCGGACACGTGGGGGGAGCTTTCTTT	CASSGHVGGAFF
many	TRBV7-6	TRBJ2-4	TRBD1	TGTGCCAGCAGCTTAGATTTCAGGGGGATTCAGTACTTC	CASSLDFRGIQYF
few	TRBV5-6	TRBJ2-2	TRBD2	TGTGCCAGCAGCTTCCGGACTAGCGGGCTGAACACCGGGGAGCTGTTTTTT	CASSFRTSGLNTGELFF
.	TRBV14	TRBJ2-6	.	TGTGCCAGCAGCCGCGGATTCTCTGGGGCCAACGTCCTGACTTTC	CASSRGFSGANVLTF
.	TRBV7-2	TRBJ1-6	.	TGTGCCAGCAGCTTATTTCGGGTTCATAATTCACCCCTCCACTTT	CASSLFRVHNSPLHF
few	TRBV7-2	TRBJ2-2	.	TGTGCCAGCAGCTTAATGGCAGGGGGGTTGACCGGGGAGCTGTTTTTT	CASSLMAGGLTGELFF
many	TRBV15	TRBJ2-7	.	TGTGCCACCAGCAGAGCCGGACAGAACTACGAGCAGTACTTC	CATSRAGQNYEQYF
.	TRBV11-2	TRBJ2-5	TRBD2	TGTGCCAGCAGCCTGGGACTAGCGGAAGTAGAGACCCAGTACTTC	CASSLGLAEVETQYF
.	TRBV20-1	TRBJ2-3	.	TGCAGTGCTAGCTTCGGAGTCGGCACAGATACGCAGTATTTT	CSASFGVGTDTQYF
many	TRBV20-1	TRBJ2-7	.	TGCAGTGCTAGTCGGCTAATGGCAAACGAGCAGTACTTC	CSASRLMANEQYF
.	TRBV7-9	TRBJ2-3	TRBD2	TGTGCCAGCAGCAACAGACTAGCGGGAGCTTCTATTGTAGATACGCAGTATTTT	CASSNRLAGASIVDTQYF
many	TRBV12-3/TRBV12-4	TRBJ2-3	TRBD1	TGTGCCAGCAAAAGGACAGGGGGCACAGATACGCAGTATTTT	CASKRTGGTDTQYF